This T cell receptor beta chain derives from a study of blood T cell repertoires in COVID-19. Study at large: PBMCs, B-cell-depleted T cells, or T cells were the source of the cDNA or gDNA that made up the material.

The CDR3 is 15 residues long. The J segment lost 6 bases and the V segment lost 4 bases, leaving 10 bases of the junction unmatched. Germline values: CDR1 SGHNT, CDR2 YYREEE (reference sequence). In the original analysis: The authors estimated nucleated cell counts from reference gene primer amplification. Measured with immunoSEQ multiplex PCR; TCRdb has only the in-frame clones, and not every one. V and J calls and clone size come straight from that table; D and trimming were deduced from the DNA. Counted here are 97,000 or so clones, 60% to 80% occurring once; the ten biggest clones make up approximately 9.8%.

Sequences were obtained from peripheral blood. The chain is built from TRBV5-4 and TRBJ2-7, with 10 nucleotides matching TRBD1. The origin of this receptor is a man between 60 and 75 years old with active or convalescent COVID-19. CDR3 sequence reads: CASSAPGTGAFEQYF. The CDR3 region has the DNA TGTGCCAGCAGCGCCCCCGGGACAGGGGCATTCGAGCAGTACTTC.